The 11 T cell receptor beta chains presented below share a single source sample, sequenced in a study of cytomegalovirus exposure and HLA in healthy donors. PCR involved 60 Vbeta and 13 Jbeta primers. Produced via immunoSEQ multiplex PCR; TCRdb's table is partial and in-frame only. Of roughly 100,000 clones in the sample, roughly 82% were seen once. Sequencing used PBMCs. These receptors were obtained from a man aged 25-45 years in good health and CMV-seropositive.

Regarding this clone: Other DNA sequences within the sample encode an identical CDR3. The chain carries TRBV15 and TRBJ1-4; 9 bases line up with TRBD1. Germline-derived CDR1 and CDR2 are LNHNV and YYDKDF (reference sequence). V lost 1 base and J lost 8; bases outside the gene matches: 5. This CDR3 has 15 residues. The CDR3 nucleotides are TGTGCCACCAGCAGAGGGGGACAGGGAGAAGAAAAACTGTTTTTT. Translating it yields CATSRGGQGEEKLFF.

This clone showed up just once. Here the CDR3 reads CASSVGQFYGYTF. DNA for the CDR3: TGTGCCAGCAGCGTTGGACAGTTCTATGGCTACACCTTC. The chain uses TRBV7-2 and TRBJ1-2; tentatively, D is TRBD1 (6 bases). This CDR3 comprises 13 residues. V lost 5 bases and J 4 bases, leaving 11 bases between the germline ends. The V gene's germline CDR1 is SGHTA and CDR2 FQGNSA.

The V and J genes are TRBV30 and TRBJ2-7; a weak D match, TRBD1 (6 bases). Trimming left V 4 bases short and J 0 bases short, with 13 bases between. The CDR3 is 14 residues long. Germline V gives CDR1 GTSNPN, CDR2 SVGIG (reference sequence). The CDR3 is CAWNVGGSSYEQYF. Here the CDR3 DNA reads TGTGCCTGGAATGTAGGGGGTAGCTCCTACGAGCAGTACTTC.

This chain uses TRBV5-1 with TRBJ2-7; 9 bases align to TRBD2. From germline, CDR1 is SGHRS and CDR2 YFSETQ. This CDR3 is 18 amino acids long. Trimming cost V 1 base and J 3 bases; bases outside gene matches: 14. The CDR3 nucleotides read TGCGCCAGCAGCTTGTTAGGCTTCGCTCTAGCGGGGAACTACGAGCAGTACTTC. Translation: CASSLLGFALAGNYEQYF.

The rearrangement links TRBV28 to TRBJ1-3, with TRBD1 matching over 7 bases. The CDR3 is 15 amino acids. The germline V gene encodes CDR1 MDHEN and CDR2 SYDVKM. The V segment lost 4 bases and the J segment 4 bases; nucleotides outside the gene matches: 7. The CDR3, as DNA: TGTGCCAGCAGTTCCCCCGGGACAGTAGGAAACACCATATATTTT. The encoded protein is CASSSPGTVGNTIYF.

The gene calls are TRBV18 and TRBJ2-2; 7 nucleotides match TRBD2. Trimming took 3 bases from V and 3 from J; bases not matched to a gene: 4. This CDR3 region has 15 residues. Germline loops: CDR1 KGHSH, CDR2 LQKENI. CDR3 bases: TGTGCCAGCTCACCTCTAGCGGACCACACCGGGGAGCTGTTTTTT. This translates into CASSPLADHTGELFF.

Only one count was recorded for this clone. J is TRBJ2-7 and V is TRBV5-4; 10 nucleotides line up with TRBD1. The J segment lost 3 bases and the V segment lost 3 bases, leaving 3 bases of the junction unmatched. The CDR3 contains 14 residues. From germline, CDR1 is SGHNT and CDR2 YYREEE (reference sequence). The chain's CDR3 is CASSSGQGRYEQYF. Here the CDR3 DNA reads TGTGCCAGCAGCTCGGGACAGGGGCGCTACGAGCAGTACTTC.

CDR3 protein: CASSQEGGVVVTGELFF. CDR3 sequence (DNA): TGTGCCAGCAGCCAAGAAGGGGGGGTCGTCGTCACCGGGGAGCTGTTTTTT. This chain joins TRBV4-2 and TRBJ2-2; D perhaps matches TRBD2 (7 bases). Per the germline V gene, CDR1 is LGHNA and CDR2 is YNFKEQ. This CDR3 comprises 17 residues. The ends were cut back, 0 bases at V and 4 bases at J, with 15 bases in the middle.

This clone appeared once. The gene calls are TRBV5-4 and TRBJ2-3, with TRBD1 matching over 10 bases. Per the germline V gene, CDR1 is SGHNT and CDR2 is YYREEE (reference sequence). The CDR3 extends over 17 amino acids. Germline trimming cut 0 bases from V and 0 bases from J; bases unmatched to any gene: 4. As DNA, the CDR3 is TGTGCCAGCAGCTTGGACCTGGGACAGGGGAGCACAGATACGCAGTATTTT. Translated, it gives CASSLDLGQGSTDTQYF. Full variable domain (rest looked up from reference TRBV5-4 and TRBJ2-3): ETGVTQSPTHLIKTRGQQVTLRCSSQSGHNTVSWYQQALGQGPQFIFQYYREEENGRGNFPPRFSGLQFPNYSSELNVNALELDDSALYLCASSLDLGQGSTDTQYFGPGTRLTVL.

A word on this clone: Compared with germline, one end of the junction differs, possibly owing to a read error. The rearrangement uses TRBV7-9 and TRBJ1-2; D gene ambiguous. The CDR3 consists of 12 residues. Germline CDR1 is SEHNR and CDR2 is FQNEAQ (reference sequence). CDR3 DNA: TGTTCCAGCAGCCCTCCGACTCGTGGCTACACCTTC. Its protein product is CSSSPPTRGYTF.

The chain uses TRBV7-6 and TRBJ2-2, with TRBD2 as a possible D gene (5 bases). The CDR3 is 16 residues long. Germline V gene data show CDR1 as SGHVS and CDR2 as FNYEAQ. The ends were cut back, 5 bases at V and 5 bases at J, with 18 bases in the middle. The CDR3: CASSPAVTAQTGELFF. CDR3 bases: TGTGCCAGCAGCCCAGCGGTCACAGCCCAAACCGGGGAGCTGTTTTTT.